The next 21 T cell receptor beta chains were all read from a single sample in a study of graft-versus-host responses after intestinal transplantation. Sequencing was performed with immunoSEQ multiplex PCR; in TCRdb, only in-frame clones are kept and a portion is missing. The sample yields 78,000 or so clones, 87% seen once. The antigens of these receptors remain unknown. Here the sequenced sample was unstimulated CD8+ T cells sorted from spleen or lymph node cells, taken before transplant. The source of these receptors is a human donor who was the organ donor for an intestinal transplant.

The chain joins TRBV28 to TRBJ1-2; 7 positions agree with TRBD1. CDR1 MDHEN and CDR2 SYDVKM come from the germline V gene. The ends lost 1 base at V and 5 bases at J; junction bases unmatched: 10. The CDR3 extends over 16 amino acids. The CDR3 region has the DNA TGTGCCAGCAGTTTATCACGACAGGGAGGCTGGTATGGCTACACCTTC. This encodes CASSLSRQGGWYGYTF.

This clone was picked up one time. The chain uses TRBV5-4 and TRBJ2-1, with 13 bases lining up with TRBD2. This CDR3 has 18 residues. Trimming at V came to 1 base and at J to 8 bases, leaving 12 bases not matched to a gene. CDR1 and CDR2 from the germline V gene are SGHNT and YYREEE (reference sequence). The CDR3, as DNA: TGTGCCAGCAGCTTGATGGGACTAGCGGGGATGAAGGTCGATGAGCAGTTCTTC. This gives the protein CASSLMGLAGMKVDEQFF.

The chain recombines TRBV27 with TRBJ1-2, with TRBD1 as a possible D gene (6 bases). The CDR3 has 15 amino acids. Germline V gene lookup returns CDR1 MNHEY and CDR2 SMNVEV (reference sequence). The V gene lost 3 bases and the J gene lost 2 bases, with 13 bases spanning the gap. CDR3: CASSFSTGLNYGYTF. In nucleotides, the CDR3 is TGTGCCAGCAGTTTCTCGACAGGATTGAACTATGGCTACACCTTC.

The rearrangement joins TRBV11-2 to TRBJ2-3; the D gene is possibly TRBD1 (6 bases). Germline lookup yields CDR1 SGHAT and CDR2 FQNNGV. Trimming took 4 bases from V and 2 from J, leaving 22 bases between them. CDR3 length: 18 residues. CDR3 in DNA: TGTGCCAGCAGCTATAGTTCGCTAACAGGGCTGGACACAGATACGCAGTATTTT. Residues: CASSYSSLTGLDTDTQYF.

The J gene is TRBJ1-3, the V gene TRBV6-5; no clear D. CDR1 and CDR2 from the germline V gene are MNHEY and SVGAGI. This CDR3 spans 14 amino acids. The germline V and J ends were trimmed by 11 bases and 0 bases, with 14 bases remaining between them. CDR3 sequence (DNA): TGTGCCTCTGGGCGGTCTAGCTCTGGAAACACCATATATTTT. Amino acids: CASGRSSSGNTIYF.

The chain employs TRBV4-1 and TRBJ2-5, with TRBD2 identical over 7 bases. Germline V gene sequence: CDR1 MGHRA, CDR2 YSYEKL. The length of the CDR3 is 14 residues. With 1 base clipped from V and 1 base from J, the junction kept 0 bases outside the gene matches. The CDR3 here is CASSQGLAQETQYF. CDR3 sequence (DNA): TGCGCCAGCAGCCAAGGACTAGCCCAAGAGACCCAGTACTTC.

The chain is built from TRBV4-1 and TRBJ1-1; TRBD1 might be the D (6 bases). This CDR3 comprises 14 residues. Germline CDR1 MGHRA, CDR2 YSYEKL. V was shortened by 1 base and J by 8 bases, with 14 bases between the two germline ends. CDR3 amino acids: CASSQGLRTVEAFF. CDR3 sequence (DNA): TGCGCCAGCAGCCAAGGCCTCCGGACAGTCGAAGCTTTCTTT.

This sequence joins TRBV27 and TRBJ1-6; TRBD1 agrees at 11 bases. Germline CDR1 reads MNHEY; CDR2 reads SMNVEV (reference sequence). J lost 7 bases, V lost 6 bases, and 11 bases had no gene match. The CDR3 extends over 17 amino acids. CDR3 nucleotide sequence: TGTGCCAGCAGACCCTCCGGGACAGGGGGAGAAAATTCACCCCTCCACTTT. Translated: CASRPSGTGGENSPLHF.

CDR3 sequence: CASSYRQGQIETQYF. DNA of the CDR3: TGTGCCAGCAGTTACAGGCAGGGGCAGATAGAGACCCAGTACTTC. The chain combines TRBV6-5 with TRBJ2-5; a possible D gene is TRBD1 (6 bases). V was pared by 2 bases and J by 4 bases, with 14 bases between. Germline-derived CDR1 and CDR2 are MNHEY and SVGAGI. CDR3 length: 15 residues.

The gene calls are TRBV6-1 and TRBJ1-4; possibly TRBD1 for D (5 bases). The ends were cut back, 1 base at V and 8 bases at J, with 14 bases in the middle. Germline-derived CDR1 and CDR2 are MNHNS and SASEGT. The CDR3 runs to 15 residues. The CDR3 here is CASSEGEGTIEKLFF. CDR3 in DNA: TGTGCCAGCAGTGAAGGGGAGGGGACTATCGAAAAACTGTTTTTT.

The chain carries TRBV5-1 and TRBJ2-7; D remains unclear. CDR1 is SGHRS, CDR2 YFSETQ, per germline. V shed 2 bases and J shed 0 bases, with 6 bases lying between them. The CDR3 extends over 13 amino acids. The CDR3 loop is CASSFSSSYEQYF. The CDR3 DNA follows: TGCGCCAGCAGCTTCTCGAGCTCCTACGAGCAGTACTTC.

V and J are TRBV7-8 and TRBJ2-1; no clear D. Trimming left V 3 bases short and J 0 bases short, with 15 bases between. Germline V gives CDR1 SGHVS, CDR2 FQNEAQ. This CDR3 spans 17 amino acids. CDR3 protein: CASSFSGVMSSYNEQFF. For the CDR3, the DNA is TGTGCCAGCAGCTTTAGTGGTGTTATGAGCTCCTACAATGAGCAGTTCTTC.

The chain is built from TRBV7-9 and TRBJ2-3; perhaps TRBD2 as D (6 bases). V was cut by 0 bases and J by 2 bases, with 9 bases left in between. CDR1 and CDR2 from the germline V gene are SEHNR and FQNEAQ (reference sequence). The CDR3 totals 15 residues. CDR3 amino acids: CASSLAGGPTDTQYF. CDR3 DNA: TGTGCCAGCAGCTTAGCGGGGGGACCCACAGATACGCAGTATTTT.

V and J are TRBV18 and TRBJ1-2; D uncertain. Germline V gene lookup returns CDR1 KGHSH and CDR2 LQKENI. Trimming took 4 bases from V and 5 from J, leaving 14 bases between them. The CDR3 length is 14 residues. The CDR3 here is CASSLFPVPYGYTF. The CDR3 nucleotides are TGTGCCAGCTCACTTTTCCCAGTCCCTTATGGCTACACCTTC.

The V and J genes are TRBV4-1 and TRBJ2-1; a weak D match, TRBD2 (6 bases). V was shortened by 4 bases and J by 0 bases, with 10 bases between the two germline ends. CDR3 size: 15 residues. Germline CDR1 reads MGHRA; CDR2 reads YSYEKL. The CDR3 DNA reads as TGCGCCAGCAGCCGAACGGGGGACTCCTACAATGAGCAGTTCTTC. Translation gives CASSRTGDSYNEQFF.

CDR3 region: CASSYQQRENNEQFF. Here the CDR3 DNA reads TGTGCCAGCAGTTACCAGCAGAGGGAAAACAATGAGCAGTTCTTC. The chain is built from TRBV6-6 and TRBJ2-1; D may be TRBD2 (5 bases). This CDR3 comprises 15 residues. Germline values: CDR1 MNHNY, CDR2 SVGAGI (reference sequence). V was clipped by 2 bases and J by 5 bases, with 13 bases between them.

This clone has just one count. The chain employs TRBV7-9 and TRBJ1-1; 7 nucleotides align to TRBD1. V lost 1 base to trimming and J lost 0 bases; unmatched junction nucleotides: 2. Germline V gene sequence: CDR1 SEHNR, CDR2 FQNEAQ (reference sequence). This CDR3 contains 15 residues. The CDR3 DNA is TGTGCCAGCAGCTTAGAGACAGGGATGAACACTGAAGCTTTCTTT. This sequence encodes CASSLETGMNTEAFF.

The rearrangement uses TRBV29-1 and TRBJ2-3; tentative D call: TRBD2 (6 bases). This CDR3 contains 13 residues. Germline CDR1 SQVTM, CDR2 ANQGSEA. V was clipped by 3 bases and J by 6 bases, with 13 bases between them. This CDR3 reads CSVEEGATDTQYF. The CDR3 coding sequence is TGCAGCGTTGAGGAGGGAGCCACGGATACGCAGTATTTT.

The CDR3 DNA is TGTGCCAGCAGCATGAGACTAGCCAGCTCCTACGAGCAGTACTTC. Translating it yields CASSMRLASSYEQYF. The chain couples TRBV7-2 to TRBJ2-7; 7 bases are a match to TRBD2. Per germline, CDR1 SGHTA and CDR2 FQGNSA. After removal of 5 bases from V and 0 bases from J, the junction contained 7 bases not matched to a gene. The length of the CDR3 is 15 residues.

V gene TRBV11-2 combines with J gene TRBJ2-7; 7 bases agree with TRBD1. V shed 4 bases and J 2 bases; nucleotides not matched to a gene: 5. The germline gives CDR1 SGHAT, CDR2 FQNNGV. The CDR3 consists of 14 residues. The CDR3: CASSSTGWAYEQYF. The CDR3, as DNA: TGTGCCAGCAGCTCGACAGGGTGGGCCTACGAGCAGTACTTC. The full variable domain, in which reference TRBV11-2 and TRBJ2-7 provide the parts outside the CDR3, is EAGVAQSPRYKIIEKRQSVAFWCNPISGHATLYWYQQILGQGPKLLIQFQNNGVVDDSQLPKDRFSAERLKGVDSTLKIQPAKLEDSAVYLCASSSTGWAYEQYFGPGTRLTVT.

The chain joins TRBV11-2 to TRBJ1-1; D is uncertain. Germline V CDR1 and CDR2: SGHAT, FQNNGV. This CDR3 is built from 11 residues. V lost 5 bases to trimming and J lost 6 bases, with 7 bases between them. CDR3 loop: CASSPGAEAFF. The CDR3 DNA follows: TGTGCCAGCAGCCCTGGGGCTGAAGCTTTCTTT.